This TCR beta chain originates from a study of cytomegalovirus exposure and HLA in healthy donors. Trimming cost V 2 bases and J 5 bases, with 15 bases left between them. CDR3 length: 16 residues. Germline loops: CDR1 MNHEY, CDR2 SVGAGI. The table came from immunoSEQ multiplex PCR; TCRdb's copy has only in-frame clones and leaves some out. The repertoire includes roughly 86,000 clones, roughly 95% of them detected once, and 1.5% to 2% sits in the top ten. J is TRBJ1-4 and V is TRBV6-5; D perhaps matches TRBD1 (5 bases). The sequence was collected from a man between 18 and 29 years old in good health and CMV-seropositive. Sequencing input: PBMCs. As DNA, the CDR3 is TGTGCCAGCAGTTACGCTCGGGACGGGGGGAATGAAAAACTGTTTTTT. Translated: CASSYARDGGNEKLFF.